This TCR beta chain appears in the sequencing data of a study of T cell repertoires in cytomegalovirus infection. At the level of the study: CMV infection and matching HLA type were both indicated by public TCR beta signatures.

TCRdb ran MiXCR on the reads and lists one entry per CDR3 protein. The sample has about 310,000 distinct CDR3 sequences, about 9.2% seen once. Sequenced: PBMCs. The source of this sequence is a human donor in good health (CMV status not recorded). Some clones in this sample may be carry-over from other donors' samples.

CDR3 DNA: TGTGCTAGTGGTTTCGGTCAGCCCCAGCATTTT. Its translation is CASGFGQPQHF. The rearrangement links TRBV12-5 to TRBJ1-5; D unclear. Trimming pared 3 bases from V and 6 bases from J, leaving 3 bases between. The CDR3 has 11 amino acids. Per the germline V gene, CDR1 is LGHNT and CDR2 is FRNRAP.